Listed here are 10 T cell receptor beta chains from one sample, sequenced in a study of blood T cell repertoires in COVID-19 (dated by TCRdb to 2020 to 2021). Libraries came from the immunoSEQ multiplex PCR assay. TCRdb obtained this table from immuneACCESS and retained in-frame rearrangements with V and J assigned. These tables miss some clones; where compared with another copy, unresolved V genes account for less than half of the shortfall, and the remainder is unexplained. The sample table shows approximately 79,000 clones, and approximately 82% are seen once. About a fifth of the sample belongs to the ten largest clones. Material: peripheral blood. These receptors were taken from a woman between 45 and 60 years old with acute or convalescent COVID-19.

The V call is TRBV7-8, the J call TRBJ2-1; 11 nucleotides agree with TRBD2. The germline V gene has CDR1 SGHVS and CDR2 FQNEAQ. After removal of 6 bases from V and 7 bases from J, the junction contained 8 bases not matched to a gene. CDR3 length: 15 amino acids. This CDR3 reads CASRPLAGAGNEQFF. The CDR3 bases are TGTGCCAGCAGACCACTAGCGGGAGCGGGTAATGAGCAGTTCTTC.

The chain has TRBV28 and TRBJ2-7; the match to TRBD2 covers 12 bases. The CDR3 consists of 16 residues. In germline, CDR1 is MDHEN, CDR2 SYDVKM. With V trimmed by 6 bases and J by 1 base, 7 bases remained unmatched. CDR3 protein: CASSGQGTSGSYEQYF. The DNA of the CDR3 is TGTGCCAGCAGCGGGCAGGGGACTAGCGGGTCCTACGAGCAGTACTTC. Looking up the rest from reference TRBV28 and TRBJ2-7 gives the full variable domain: DVKVTQSSRYLVKRTGEKVFLECVQDMDHENMFWYRQDPGLGLRLIYFSYDVKMKEKGDIPEGYSVSREKKERFSLILESASTNQTSMYLCASSGQGTSGSYEQYFGPGTRLTVT.

This clone was observed a single time. This sequence joins TRBV6-1 and TRBJ2-7; D gene unclear. V shed 2 bases and J shed 0 bases, with 11 bases lying between them. The length of the CDR3 is 15 residues. Per the germline V gene, CDR1 is MNHNS and CDR2 is SASEGT. CDR3: CASSENFLSSYEQYF. In DNA form, the CDR3 reads TGTGCCAGCAGTGAAAATTTTTTGAGCTCCTACGAGCAGTACTTC.

V gene TRBV7-9 combines with J gene TRBJ1-6, with 8 nucleotides matching TRBD1. In germline, CDR1 is SEHNR, CDR2 FQNEAQ (reference sequence). V lost 0 bases and J lost 11; bases outside the gene matches: 9. The CDR3 covers 16 residues. The CDR3 DNA reads TGTGCCAGCAGCTTAGCGCTTGGACAGGGCGCTGCACCCCTCCACTTT. Its translation is CASSLALGQGAAPLHF.

This chain connects TRBV4-3 to TRBJ2-1; TRBD2 agrees at 14 bases. This CDR3 region has 17 residues. Germline V lookup: CDR1 LGHNA, CDR2 YSLEER. Germline trimming cut 4 bases from V and 5 bases from J; bases unmatched to any gene: 7. CDR3: CASSPYGLAGGNNEQFF. The DNA for the CDR3 is TGCGCCAGCAGCCCCTATGGACTAGCGGGGGGAAACAATGAGCAGTTCTTC.

The chain couples TRBV7-9 to TRBJ1-4; no firm D call. Trimming left V 5 bases short and J 7 bases short, with 5 bases between. From germline, CDR1 is SEHNR and CDR2 FQNEAQ (reference sequence). This CDR3 spans 11 amino acids. DNA for the CDR3: TGTGCCAGCAGCCTATCTGAAAAACTGTTTTTT. Encoded protein: CASSLSEKLFF.

This sequence joins TRBV6-5 and TRBJ1-6, with a weak D call TRBD1 (6 bases). The CDR3 length is 16 residues. Trimming took 0 bases from V and 4 from J, leaving 10 bases between them. Germline values: CDR1 MNHEY, CDR2 SVGAGI. The CDR3 loop reads CASSYSQGLYNSPLHF. CDR3 DNA sequence: TGTGCCAGCAGTTACTCGCAGGGGTTGTATAATTCACCCCTCCACTTT.

The chain uses TRBV5-1 and TRBJ2-2; TRBD2 matches at 9 bases. Looked up from germline, CDR1 is SGHRS and CDR2 is YFSETQ. This CDR3 is built from 16 residues. The junction had 8 bases not matched to a gene; V was cut back by 3 bases and J by 5 bases. The CDR3 reads CASSSRAAGGTGELFF. CDR3 bases: TGCGCCAGCAGCTCCCGCGCGGCGGGAGGGACCGGGGAGCTGTTTTTT.

The rearrangement joins TRBV5-4 to TRBJ2-7, with 10 bases aligning to TRBD1. CDR1 is SGHNT and CDR2 is YYREEE in the germline V gene (reference sequence). There are 14 residues in the CDR3. Unmatched junction bases numbered 6, after V lost 4 bases and J lost 5 bases. The CDR3 is CASSQSGTGDEQYF. The CDR3 bases are TGTGCCAGCAGCCAATCCGGGACAGGGGACGAGCAGTACTTC.

The chain recombines TRBV9 with TRBJ2-3; 7 bases are shared with TRBD2. Germline assignment: CDR1 SGDLS and CDR2 YYNGEE. The CDR3 is 16 residues long. J gave up 2 bases and V 0 bases, and 6 bases lay outside the gene matches. CDR3 sequence reads: CASSVELAPYTDTQYF. CDR3 DNA: TGTGCCAGCAGCGTAGAACTAGCGCCTTACACAGATACGCAGTATTTT.